Following are 13 T cell receptor beta chains from one sample sequenced in a study of shared clonotypes between healthy human individuals. Naive CD8 cells lacked CD45RO and underwent positive selection for CCR7, leaving out terminally differentiated effector memory CD45RA+ cells. Data came from immunoSEQ multiplex PCR; TCRdb stores just in-frame clones and leaves some out. The repertoire holds around 2,000,000 clones, with 85% to 95% as singletons. The sample comprised naive CD8+ T cells sorted from blood. These receptor sequences come from a man aged 18 to 30 in good health.

The chain employs TRBV13 and TRBJ1-4; TRBD1 is a possible D gene (6 bases). Germline V gene data show CDR1 as PRHDT and CDR2 as FYEKMQ (reference sequence). This CDR3 contains 14 residues. Trimming pared 1 base from V and 10 bases from J, leaving 13 bases between. The CDR3 bases are TGTGCCAGCAGCTTAGAGGACAGCCCTGGAAAACTGTTTTTT. Encoded protein: CASSLEDSPGKLFF.

The chain links TRBV4-3 to TRBJ2-3; tentatively, D is TRBD2 (6 bases). CDR1 and CDR2 from the germline V gene are LGHNA and YSLEER. This CDR3 spans 16 amino acids. The V end lost 1 base, the J end lost 2 bases, and 13 bases lay between the germline ends. In DNA, the CDR3 is TGCGCCAGCAGCCAAGGAGTCGCGGGGAACACAGATACGCAGTATTTT. Protein product: CASSQGVAGNTDTQYF.

The rearrangement uses TRBV2 and TRBJ1-1; D gene unclear. Germline-derived CDR1 and CDR2 are SNHLY and FYNNEI. V was trimmed by 5 bases and J by 2 bases, leaving 15 bases between them. The CDR3 totals 15 residues. The CDR3 sequence: CASSIFIGSNTEAFF. The CDR3, as DNA: TGTGCCAGCAGTATCTTCATCGGGAGCAACACTGAAGCTTTCTTT.

This chain connects TRBV27 to TRBJ2-7; TRBD2 aligns across 9 bases. V gave up 5 bases and J gave up 6 bases; unmatched junction bases: 14. CDR3 size: 16 residues. Per germline, CDR1 MNHEY and CDR2 SMNVEV (reference sequence). The CDR3: CASSLLSSGGMGEQYF. The DNA for the CDR3 is TGTGCCAGCAGTCTGTTAAGTAGCGGGGGCATGGGCGAGCAGTACTTC.

CDR3 region: CASSLRLQQATLNYGYTF. For the CDR3, the DNA is TGTGCCAGCAGCTTACGCCTTCAACAGGCCACTCTCAACTATGGCTACACCTTC. The V call is TRBV13, the J call TRBJ1-2; the D gene is possibly TRBD1 (5 bases). CDR1 and CDR2 from the germline V gene are PRHDT and FYEKMQ (reference sequence). This CDR3 is 18 amino acids long. V was trimmed by 2 bases and J by 2 bases, leaving 21 bases between them.

V gene TRBV5-1 combines with J gene TRBJ2-7, with D possibly being TRBD1 or TRBD2 (5 bases each). CDR3 length equals 14 residues. Trimming pared 0 bases from V and 6 bases from J, leaving 13 bases between. The germline CDR1 and CDR2 sequences are SGHRS and YFSETQ. This chain's CDR3 is CASSLAEGLGEQYF. In DNA, the CDR3 is TGCGCCAGCAGCTTGGCAGAGGGGTTGGGCGAGCAGTACTTC.

This chain joins TRBV10-3 and TRBJ2-5, with TRBD2 matching 8 bases. The CDR3 is 13 amino acids. Germline V gives CDR1 ENHRY, CDR2 SYGVKD. V lost 10 bases to trimming and J lost 2 bases; unmatched junction nucleotides: 6. CDR3 protein: CATGGGLQETQYF. The CDR3 coding sequence is TGTGCCACCGGGGGGGGGCTACAAGAGACCCAGTACTTC.

The chain has TRBV7-8 and TRBJ2-5; D not certain. CDR1 SGHVS and CDR2 FQNEAQ come from the germline V gene. CDR3 length: 14 residues. The V gene lost 1 base and the J gene lost 2 bases, with 8 bases spanning the gap. For the CDR3, the DNA is TGTGCCAGCAGCTTAGAACAGATACAAGAGACCCAGTACTTC. This codes for CASSLEQIQETQYF.

This clone was recorded only once. This chain joins TRBV5-6 and TRBJ2-2; 9 bases are a match to TRBD1. The V segment lost 4 bases and the J segment 5 bases; nucleotides outside the gene matches: 3. Germline-derived CDR1 and CDR2 are SGHDT and YYEEEE. This CDR3 contains 14 residues. The CDR3 is CASSLGTGTGELFF. The CDR3 DNA reads TGTGCCAGCAGCCTGGGGACAGGGACCGGGGAGCTGTTTTTT.

The DNA of the CDR3 is TGTGCCAGCAGCTTCGGGACAGGGGGGCAGCCCCAGCATTTT. Amino acids: CASSFGTGGQPQHF. V is TRBV5-8 and J is TRBJ1-5, with 11 bases aligning to TRBD1. Germline values: CDR1 SGHTS, CDR2 YDEGEE. This CDR3 has 14 amino acids. Trimming at V came to 2 bases and at J to 7 bases, leaving 2 bases not matched to a gene.

V gene TRBV2 combines with J gene TRBJ2-7; D uncertain. The CDR3 spans 14 residues. Trimming left V 2 bases short and J 5 bases short, with 13 bases between. In germline, CDR1 is SNHLY, CDR2 FYNNEI. CDR3 protein: CASSESLGSNEQYF. In DNA, the CDR3 is TGTGCCAGCAGTGAATCGCTAGGGTCTAACGAGCAGTACTTC.

This clone appeared once. The V and J genes are TRBV9 and TRBJ2-3; TRBD1 is a possible D gene (5 bases). The ends were cut back, 3 bases at V and 2 bases at J, with 16 bases in the middle. CDR3 length: 16 amino acids. Germline CDR1 is SGDLS and CDR2 is YYNGEE. The CDR3 sequence is CASSETLGPVTDTQYF. DNA for the CDR3: TGTGCCAGCAGCGAAACCCTGGGGCCGGTCACAGATACGCAGTATTTT.

This chain links TRBV6-1 with TRBJ1-1; 8 bases agree with TRBD1. The J segment lost 2 bases and the V segment lost 5 bases, leaving 7 bases of the junction unmatched. CDR3 length: 15 amino acids. CDR1 MNHNS and CDR2 SASEGT come from the germline V gene. CDR3 in amino acids: CASSLRTGLNTEAFF. The CDR3 DNA sequence: TGTGCCAGCAGTTTAAGGACAGGGCTTAACACTGAAGCTTTCTTT.